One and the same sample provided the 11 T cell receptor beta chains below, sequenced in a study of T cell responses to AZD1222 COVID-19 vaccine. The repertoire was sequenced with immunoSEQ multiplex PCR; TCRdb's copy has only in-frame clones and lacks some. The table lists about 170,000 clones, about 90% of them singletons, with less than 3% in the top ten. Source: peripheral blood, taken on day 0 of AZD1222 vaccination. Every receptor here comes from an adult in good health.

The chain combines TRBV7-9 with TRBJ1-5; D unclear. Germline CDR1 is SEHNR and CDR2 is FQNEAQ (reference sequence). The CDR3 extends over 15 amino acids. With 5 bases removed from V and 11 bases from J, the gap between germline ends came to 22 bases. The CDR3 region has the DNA TGTGCCAGCAGCCCAGGCGTGGCCCACCTCGAGGCCCAGCATTTT. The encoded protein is CASSPGVAHLEAQHF.

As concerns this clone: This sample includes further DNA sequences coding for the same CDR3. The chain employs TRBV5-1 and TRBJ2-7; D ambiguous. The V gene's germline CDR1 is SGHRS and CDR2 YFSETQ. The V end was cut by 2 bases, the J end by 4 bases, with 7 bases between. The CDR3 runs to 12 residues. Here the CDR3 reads CASSLGAYEQYF. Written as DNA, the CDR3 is TGCGCCAGCAGCTTAGGTGCGTACGAGCAGTACTTC. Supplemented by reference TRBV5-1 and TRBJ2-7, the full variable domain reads KAGVTQTPRYLIKTRGQQVTLSCSPISGHRSVSWYQQTPGQGLQFLFEYFSETQRNKGNFPGRFSGRQFSNSRSEMNVSTLELGDSALYLCASSLGAYEQYFGPGTRLTVT.

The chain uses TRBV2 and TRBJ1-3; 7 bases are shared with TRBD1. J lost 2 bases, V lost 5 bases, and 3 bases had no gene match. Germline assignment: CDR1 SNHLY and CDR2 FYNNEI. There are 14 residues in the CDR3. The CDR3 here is CASSPTGTGNTIYF. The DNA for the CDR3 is TGTGCCAGCAGTCCGACAGGGACTGGAAACACCATATATTTT.

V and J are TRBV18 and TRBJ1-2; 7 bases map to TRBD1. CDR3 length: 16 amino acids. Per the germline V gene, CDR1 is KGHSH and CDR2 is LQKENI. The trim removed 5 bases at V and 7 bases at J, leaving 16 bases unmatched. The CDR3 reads CASSTPGTAFWGGYTF. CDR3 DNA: TGTGCCAGCTCAACCCCCGGGACAGCCTTTTGGGGTGGCTACACCTTC.

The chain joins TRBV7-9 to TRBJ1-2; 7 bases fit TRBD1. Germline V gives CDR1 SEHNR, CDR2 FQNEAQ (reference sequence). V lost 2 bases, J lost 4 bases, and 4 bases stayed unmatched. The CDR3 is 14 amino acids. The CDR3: CASSLKAGGYGYTF. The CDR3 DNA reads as TGTGCCAGCAGCTTAAAGGCAGGGGGCTATGGCTACACCTTC.

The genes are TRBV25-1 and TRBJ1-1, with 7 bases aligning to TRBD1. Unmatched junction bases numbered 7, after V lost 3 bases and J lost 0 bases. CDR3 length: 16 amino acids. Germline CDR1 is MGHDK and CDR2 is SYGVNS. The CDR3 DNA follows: TGTGCCAGCAGTGACTCGACAGGGCCCATGAACACTGAAGCTTTCTTT. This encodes CASSDSTGPMNTEAFF.

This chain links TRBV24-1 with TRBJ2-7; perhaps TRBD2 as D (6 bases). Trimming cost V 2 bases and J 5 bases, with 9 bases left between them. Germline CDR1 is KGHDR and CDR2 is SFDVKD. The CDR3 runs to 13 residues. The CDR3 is CATSDWRGHEQYF. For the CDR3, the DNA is TGTGCCACCAGTGATTGGAGGGGACACGAGCAGTACTTC.

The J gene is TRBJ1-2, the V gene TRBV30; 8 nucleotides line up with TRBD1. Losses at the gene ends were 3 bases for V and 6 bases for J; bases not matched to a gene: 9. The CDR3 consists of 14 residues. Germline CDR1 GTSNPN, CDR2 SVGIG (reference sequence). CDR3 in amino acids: CAWSVQGVWDGYTF. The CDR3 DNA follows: TGTGCCTGGAGCGTACAGGGGGTTTGGGATGGCTACACCTTC.

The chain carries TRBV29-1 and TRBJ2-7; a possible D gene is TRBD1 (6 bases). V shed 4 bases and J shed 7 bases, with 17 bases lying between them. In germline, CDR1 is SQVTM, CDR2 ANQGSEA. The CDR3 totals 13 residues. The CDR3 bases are TGCAGCGTTGCCCCCGGGACATTACGGGAGCAGTACTTC. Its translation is CSVAPGTLREQYF.

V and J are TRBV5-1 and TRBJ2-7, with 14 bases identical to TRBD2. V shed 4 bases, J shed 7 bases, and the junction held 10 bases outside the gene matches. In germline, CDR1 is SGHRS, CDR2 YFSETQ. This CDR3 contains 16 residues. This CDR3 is CASSTGLAGAGREQYF. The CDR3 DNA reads TGCGCCAGCAGCACGGGACTAGCGGGAGCAGGGAGGGAGCAGTACTTC.

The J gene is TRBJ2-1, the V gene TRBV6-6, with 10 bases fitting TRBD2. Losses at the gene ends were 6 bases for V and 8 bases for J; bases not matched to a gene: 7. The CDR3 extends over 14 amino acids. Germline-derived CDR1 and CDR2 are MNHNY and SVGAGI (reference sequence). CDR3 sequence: CASRKLAGVYEQFF. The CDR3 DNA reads TGTGCCAGCAGAAAGCTAGCGGGAGTCTATGAGCAGTTCTTC.